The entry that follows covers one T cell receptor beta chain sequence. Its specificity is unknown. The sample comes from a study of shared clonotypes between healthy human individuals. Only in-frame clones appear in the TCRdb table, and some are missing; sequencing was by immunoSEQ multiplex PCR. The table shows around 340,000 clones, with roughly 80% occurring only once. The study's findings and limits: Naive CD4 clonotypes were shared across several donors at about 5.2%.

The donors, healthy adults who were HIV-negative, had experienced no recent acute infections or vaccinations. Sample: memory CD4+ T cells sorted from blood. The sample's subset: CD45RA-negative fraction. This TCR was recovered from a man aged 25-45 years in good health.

Here the CDR3 DNA reads TGTGCCTCTGAGCCGGGAGGTGGGGGTACCGGGGAGCTGTTTTTT. Translation: CASEPGGGGTGELFF. The chain combines TRBV30 with TRBJ2-2; 7 positions match TRBD2. The CDR3 is 15 residues long. J gave up 5 bases and V 7 bases, and 13 bases lay outside the gene matches. Germline CDR1 reads GTSNPN; CDR2 reads SVGIG (reference sequence).